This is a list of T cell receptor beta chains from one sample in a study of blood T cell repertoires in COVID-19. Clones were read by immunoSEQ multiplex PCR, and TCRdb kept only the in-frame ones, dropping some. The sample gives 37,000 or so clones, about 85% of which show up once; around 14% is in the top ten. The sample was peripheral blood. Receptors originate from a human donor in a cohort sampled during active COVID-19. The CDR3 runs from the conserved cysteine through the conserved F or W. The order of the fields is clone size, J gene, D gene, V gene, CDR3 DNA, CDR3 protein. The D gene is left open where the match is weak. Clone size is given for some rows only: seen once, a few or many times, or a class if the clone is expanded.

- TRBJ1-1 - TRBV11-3 TGTGCCAGCAGGGAACAGGGAATGGAGGTAAGGAACACTGAAGCTTTCTTT CASREQGMEVRNTEAFF
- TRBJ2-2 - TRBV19 TGTGCCAGTAGTATTATCTTAGGTTGGAGGAACACCGGGGAGCTGTTTTTT CASSIILGWRNTGELFF
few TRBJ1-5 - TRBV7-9 TGTGCCAGCAGCGCAAGACAGAGCAATCAGCCCCAGCATTTT CASSARQSNQPQHF
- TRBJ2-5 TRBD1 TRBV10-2 TGCGCCACCAGACAGGGTTCCCAAGAGACCCAGTACTTC CATRQGSQETQYF
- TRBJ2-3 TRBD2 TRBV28 TGTGCCAGCAGTCCCCTAGCGGGGGCCCCAGATACGCAGTATTTT CASSPLAGAPDTQYF
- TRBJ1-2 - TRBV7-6 TGTGCCAGCAGCTTAGGTTTGACAGCCGGGGGTTATGGCTACACCTTC CASSLGLTAGGYGYTF
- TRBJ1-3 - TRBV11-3 TGTGCCAGCAGCTTTGGAGGGGTTTCTGGAAACACCATATATTTT CASSFGGVSGNTIYF
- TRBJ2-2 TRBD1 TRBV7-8 TGTGCCAGCAGCCCTAGAAACATCCGGGACAGGGGTATACGAGTGGGCACCGGGGAGCTGTTTTTT CASSPRNIRDRGIRVGTGELFF
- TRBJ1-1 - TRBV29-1 TGCAGCGTTGGGGCCAGGTATAACACTGAAGCTTTCTTT CSVGARYNTEAFF
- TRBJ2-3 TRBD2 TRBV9 TGTGCCAGCAGCGTAGTAGCGGGGGGTACCACAGATACGCAGTATTTT CASSVVAGGTTDTQYF
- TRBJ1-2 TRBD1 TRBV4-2 TGTGCCAGCAGCCAGGGGACAGGGGACAGCTATGGCTACACCTTC CASSQGTGDSYGYTF
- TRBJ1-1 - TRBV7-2 TGTGCCAGCAGCCCAGTAAGGGGCAGGGACACTGAAGCTTTCTTT CASSPVRGRDTEAFF
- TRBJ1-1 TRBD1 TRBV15 TGTACCACCAGCAGAGCCGGGACAGGTAGGACTGAAGCTTTCTTT CTTSRAGTGRTEAFF
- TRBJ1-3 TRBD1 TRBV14 TGTGCCAGCAGCCACGCAGGGGGCAGTGGAAACACCATATATTTT CASSHAGGSGNTIYF
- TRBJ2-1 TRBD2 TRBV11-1 TGTGCCAGCAGACTAGCCCCTAGCGGGGGTGGCGAGCAGTTCTTC CASRLAPSGGGEQFF
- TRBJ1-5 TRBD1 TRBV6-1 TGTGCCAGCAGTGAAGCGGCAGGGGGGCAGCCCCAGCATTTT CASSEAAGGQPQHF
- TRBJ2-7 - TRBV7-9 TGTGCCAGCAGCTTAGTCTGGGGAGGCTACGAGCAGTACTTC CASSLVWGGYEQYF
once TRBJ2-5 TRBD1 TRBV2 TGTGCCAGCAGAGACAGGGACCAAGAGACCCAGTACTTC CASRDRDQETQYF
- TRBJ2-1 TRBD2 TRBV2 TGTGCCAGCAGTCTTAGCGGGGGGGCCTACAATGAGCAGTTCTTC CASSLSGGAYNEQFF
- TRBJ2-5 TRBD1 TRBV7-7 TGTGCTAGCAGCTTAGAAGGGTTCAGGGGGCCTGGTAGCCAAGAGACCCAGTACTTC CASSLEGFRGPGSQETQYF
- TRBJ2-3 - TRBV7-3 TGTGCCAGCAGCCGAGGGAGCGAATCCGATACGCAGTATTTT CASSRGSESDTQYF
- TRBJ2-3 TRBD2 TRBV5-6 TGTGCCAGCAGCTTGGCTGGCGGGGGGCTCACAGATACGCAGTATTTT CASSLAGGGLTDTQYF
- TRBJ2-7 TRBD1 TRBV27 TGTGCCAGCAGCTATTCCCAGGGGGCCGCCGAGCAGTACTTC CASSYSQGAAEQYF
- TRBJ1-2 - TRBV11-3 TGTGCCAGCAGCTTGGGGCCAGATGGCTACACCTTC CASSLGPDGYTF
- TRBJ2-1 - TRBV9 TGTGCCAGCAGCGTAGCCCCCTGGCCCGCTAGCAATGAGCAGTTCTTC CASSVAPWPASNEQFF
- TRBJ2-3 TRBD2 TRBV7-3 TGTGCCAGCAGCTTAGCGGGGGGACCACTCACAGATACGCAGTATTTT CASSLAGGPLTDTQYF